This TCR beta chain appears in the sequencing data of a study of OX40 agonist ivuxolimab in advanced cancers. About the study: Participants, 82.7% male, averaged about 59 years of age, ranging from about 23 to 79.

Study outcomes and limitations: Relative to CD4+ cells, CD8+ T cells on average had more expanded clones.

Sequenced by immunoSEQ multiplex PCR; TCRdb stores in-frame clones only, minus some. This table holds about 67,000 clones, about 88% found once. V was clipped by 8 bases and J by 5 bases; unmatched bases: 8. Germline CDR1 and CDR2: MNHEY and SMNVEV (reference sequence). The CDR3 length is 14 residues. A note on this clone: Its antigen is as yet unknown.

The sequence derives from an adult with an advanced solid tumor such as melanoma, head and neck, liver or kidney cancer. The chain links TRBV27 to TRBJ2-7; TRBD1 matches at 11 bases. The material sequenced was CD4+ or CD8+ T cells sorted from blood, taken in a trial of the OX40 agonist ivuxolimab. The DNA for the CDR3 is TGTGCCAGCGGGAAGCGGACAGGGGGCCACGAGCAGTACTTC. Residues: CASGKRTGGHEQYF.